Included here is one TCR beta chain sequence, with context. The data were produced by immunoSEQ multiplex PCR, yet TCRdb's version contains in-frame clones alone and is incomplete. The sample has some 59,000 clones, 85% to 95% seen once; the top ten hold almost 4%. CDR3 length equals 16 residues. Germline CDR1 is GTSNPN and CDR2 is SVGIG (reference sequence). V trimming: 0 bases; J trimming: 3 bases; junction bases outside the gene matches: 7. This entry comes from a study of blood T cell repertoires in COVID-19. Study in general: T cells, B-cell-depleted T cells, or PBMCs provided the cDNA or gDNA that served as material.

The specimen sequenced was peripheral blood. The chain links TRBV30 to TRBJ2-3; 9 positions match TRBD2. This clonotype was obtained from a middle-aged man with acute or convalescent COVID-19. DNA of the CDR3: TGTGCCTGGAGTGTATCCCGGACTAGCGATACAGATACGCAGTATTTT. It encodes CAWSVSRTSDTDTQYF. Full variable domain (outside the CDR3, taken from reference TRBV30 and TRBJ2-3): SQTIHQWPATLVQPVGSPLSLECTVEGTSNPNLYWYRQAAGRGLQLLFYSVGIGQISSEVPQNLSASRPQDRQFILSSKKLLLSDSGFYLCAWSVSRTSDTDTQYFGPGTRLTVL.